Given below is one TCR beta chain in context. These data belong to a study of blood T cell repertoires in COVID-19. Overall study: Sites in the United States, Italy and Spain provided acute and convalescent COVID-19 samples.

Per the authors' pipeline: Amplified reference gene primers provided the basis for estimating nucleated cell counts. Clones were sequenced by immunoSEQ multiplex PCR, and TCRdb holds only the in-frame ones, with some missing. V and J calls and clone size follow that table, whereas D and trimming were derived from the DNA. The sample lists about 15,000 clones; approximately 83% were seen once. The CDR3 extends over 15 amino acids. Trimming shortened V by 1 base and J by 1 base, and 11 bases separated the two germline ends. This sequence originates from a man in his sixties or seventies in a cohort sampled during active COVID-19. Sequencing was done on a sample of peripheral blood. The chain is built from TRBV23-1 and TRBJ2-7; weak D call: TRBD2 (5 bases). TRBV23-1 has ORF status, its function being uncertain. CDR3 in DNA: TGCGCCAGCAGTCAATTATCTAGCAGATCCTACGAGCAGTACTTC. The encoded protein is CASSQLSSRSYEQYF.